The 27 T cell receptor beta chains in this list originate from one sample, sequenced in a study of blood T cell repertoires in COVID-19. Sequencing was performed with immunoSEQ multiplex PCR; in TCRdb, only in-frame clones are kept and a portion is missing. The sample comprises fewer than 250,000 clones, about 88% of which are singletons, and around 1.2% rests with the top ten. The specimen sequenced was peripheral blood. All receptors come from a man aged 30 to 39 with acute or convalescent COVID-19.

V and J are TRBV5-6 and TRBJ1-1; TRBD1 matches 7 bases. From germline, CDR1 is SGHDT and CDR2 YYEEEE. Trimming removed 5 bases from V and 2 bases from J; junction bases left unmatched: 6. The CDR3 sequence is 14 residues long. DNA of the CDR3: TGTGCCAGCAGGGAGGGGGCTTTAAACACTGAAGCTTTCTTT. Translation: CASREGALNTEAFF.

This chain connects TRBV6-5 to TRBJ1-6, with 7 bases aligning to TRBD1. V shed 6 bases, J shed 7 bases, and the junction held 9 bases outside the gene matches. CDR1 MNHEY and CDR2 SVGAGI come from the germline V gene. The CDR3 is 15 residues long. As DNA, the CDR3 is TGTGCCAGCAGGACAGGGAATTGGGTCAATTCACCCCTCCACTTT. Translating it yields CASRTGNWVNSPLHF.

The chain employs TRBV19 and TRBJ1-5, with D unresolved. V lost 6 bases to trimming and J lost 1 base, with 13 bases between them. This CDR3 is built from 15 residues. Germline CDR1 is LNHDA and CDR2 is SQIVND (reference sequence). The CDR3 spells CASSHGRESNQPQHF. The CDR3 DNA reads TGTGCCAGTAGCCATGGGAGGGAGAGCAATCAGCCCCAGCATTTT.

This sequence joins TRBV13 and TRBJ2-5, with TRBD1 identical over 11 bases. Germline trimming cut 5 bases from V and 7 bases from J; bases unmatched to any gene: 6. Germline assignment: CDR1 PRHDT and CDR2 FYEKMQ (reference sequence). This CDR3 region has 14 residues. CDR3 amino acids: CASSRGQGGRTQYF. The CDR3 DNA is TGTGCCAGCAGCCGGGGACAGGGGGGAAGGACCCAGTACTTC.

The gene calls are TRBV7-2 and TRBJ2-4; the D gene is possibly TRBD1 (6 bases). This CDR3 region has 16 residues. CDR1 is SGHTA and CDR2 is FQGNSA in the germline V gene. V was clipped by 2 bases and J by 7 bases, with 18 bases between them. CDR3 sequence: CASSLRGSGLGNIQYF. The CDR3 DNA reads as TGTGCCAGCAGCTTAAGGGGGTCGGGCCTGGGGAACATTCAGTACTTC.

The rearrangement joins TRBV7-9 to TRBJ2-1, with D possibly TRBD2 on 7 matching bases. The germline CDR1 and CDR2 sequences are SEHNR and FQNEAQ (reference sequence). Trimming took off 5 bases at V and 7 bases at J, with 24 bases between the two ends. This CDR3 has 17 amino acids. DNA for the CDR3: TGTGCCAGCAGCCAGAGGGGGGGCCTCGGGACCATGAATGAGCAGTTCTTC. It codes for CASSQRGGLGTMNEQFF. Together with reference TRBV7-9 and TRBJ2-1, the CDR3 gives the full variable domain: DTGVSQNPRHKITKRGQNVTFRCDPISEHNRLYWYRQTLGQGPEFLTYFQNEAQLEKSRLLSDRFSAERPKGSFSTLEIQRTEQGDSAMYLCASSQRGGLGTMNEQFFGPGTRLTVL.

The chain couples TRBV7-9 to TRBJ1-6, with 8 bases that match TRBD1. The V and J ends lost 4 bases and 6 bases, in that order; junction bases with no gene match: 5. Per germline, CDR1 SEHNR and CDR2 FQNEAQ (reference sequence). The CDR3 sequence is 15 residues long. CDR3 region: CASSWGQGANSPLHF. The CDR3 DNA reads as TGTGCCAGCAGCTGGGGGCAGGGGGCTAATTCACCCCTCCACTTT. The full variable domain, its missing parts supplied by reference TRBV7-9 and TRBJ1-6, is DTGVSQNPRHKITKRGQNVTFRCDPISEHNRLYWYRQTLGQGPEFLTYFQNEAQLEKSRLLSDRFSAERPKGSFSTLEIQRTEQGDSAMYLCASSWGQGANSPLHFGNGTRLTVT.

J is TRBJ1-5 and V is TRBV4-1; no firm D call. CDR1 is MGHRA, CDR2 YSYEKL, per germline. V lost 0 bases and J 5 bases, leaving 11 bases between the germline ends. The CDR3 runs to 15 residues. CDR3 protein: CASSQDPERDQPQHF. CDR3 DNA sequence: TGCGCCAGCAGCCAAGATCCGGAGAGGGATCAGCCCCAGCATTTT.

The genes are TRBV27 and TRBJ1-6; D unclear. Germline CDR1 MNHEY, CDR2 SMNVEV (reference sequence). V lost 2 bases to trimming and J lost 10 bases, with 15 bases between them. The CDR3 extends over 15 amino acids. DNA for the CDR3: TGTGCCAGCAGTTTAGACCGCGGCGGGATATCACCCCTCCACTTT. Translating gives CASSLDRGGISPLHF.

This chain links TRBV28 with TRBJ1-5; 9 bases are a match to TRBD1. Per the germline V gene, CDR1 is MDHEN and CDR2 is SYDVKM. The CDR3 sequence is 16 residues long. V lost 3 bases, J lost 2 bases, and 5 bases stayed unmatched. The CDR3 region has the DNA TGTGCCAGCAGTTTCCCCGGGACAGGGCGCAATCAGCCCCAGCATTTT. Protein sequence: CASSFPGTGRNQPQHF.

The chain combines TRBV28 with TRBJ2-1; 9 bases match TRBD2. Trimming cost V 5 bases and J 9 bases; bases outside gene matches: 8. CDR1 and CDR2 from the germline V gene are MDHEN and SYDVKM. This CDR3 comprises 14 residues. CDR3 sequence: CASSVSGSASEQFF. The DNA for the CDR3 is TGTGCCAGCAGTGTTAGCGGGAGTGCAAGTGAGCAGTTCTTC. Complete variable domain (other parts from reference TRBV28 and TRBJ2-1): DVKVTQSSRYLVKRTGEKVFLECVQDMDHENMFWYRQDPGLGLRLIYFSYDVKMKEKGDIPEGYSVSREKKERFSLILESASTNQTSMYLCASSVSGSASEQFFGPGTRLTVL.

The CDR3 loop reads CASSFRLAGFTDTQYF. The CDR3 nucleotides are TGTGCCAGCAGTTTTCGACTAGCGGGGTTTACAGATACGCAGTATTTT. The rearrangement uses TRBV28 and TRBJ2-3; 11 nucleotides align to TRBD2. The CDR3 runs to 16 residues. V lost 3 bases to trimming and J lost 3 bases; unmatched junction nucleotides: 5. Per germline, CDR1 MDHEN and CDR2 SYDVKM.

The V gene is TRBV21-1, the J gene TRBJ1-5; the D segment call TRBD1 is taken from the table without a DNA check. TRBV21-1 is annotated as a pseudogene. This CDR3 has 15 residues. The CDR3 nucleotides read TGTGCCAGCACCCTCGACAGGTCTAGCAATCAGCCCCAGCATTTT. Protein product: CASTLDRSSNQPQHF.

In regard to this clone: Additional DNA sequences in this sample encode the identical CDR3. This sequence joins TRBV10-3 and TRBJ1-1; 7 positions agree with TRBD1. V lost 7 bases, J lost 1 base, and 3 bases stayed unmatched. CDR3 length: 13 residues. Germline V gene sequence: CDR1 ENHRY, CDR2 SYGVKD. The CDR3 coding sequence is TGTGCCATCACTCGGACAGGGAACACTGAAGCTTTCTTT. It codes for CAITRTGNTEAFF.

The chain links TRBV7-8 to TRBJ2-1; 7 positions match TRBD2. This CDR3 comprises 13 residues. Looked up from germline, CDR1 is SGHVS and CDR2 is FQNEAQ. V dropped 5 bases and J dropped 10; count of bases not matched to a gene: 8. CDR3 sequence reads: CASSQIWGGEQFF. Written as DNA, the CDR3 is TGTGCCAGCAGCCAAATCTGGGGGGGAGAGCAGTTCTTC.

This chain links TRBV18 with TRBJ2-2; weak D call: TRBD1 (6 bases). The CDR3 extends over 15 amino acids. Trimming took 1 base from V and 5 from J, leaving 11 bases between them. The germline CDR1 and CDR2 sequences are KGHSH and LQKENI. CDR3 DNA: TGTGCCAGCTCACCACAACAGGGCTTGACCGGGGAGCTGTTTTTT. Translated: CASSPQQGLTGELFF. Combining the CDR3 with reference TRBV18 and TRBJ2-2 gives the whole variable domain NAGVMQNPRHLVRRRGQEARLRCSPMKGHSHVYWYRQLPEEGLKFMVYLQKENIIDESGMPKERFSAEFPKEGPSILRIQQVVRGDSAAYFCASSPQQGLTGELFFGEGSRLTVL.

The rearrangement joins TRBV6-2 or TRBV6-3 to TRBJ1-4; D is possibly TRBD1 (5 bases). CDR3 length equals 16 residues. CDR1 and CDR2 from the germline V gene are MNHEY and SVGEGT. The V end was cut by 4 bases, the J end by 5 bases, with 17 bases between. In DNA, the CDR3 is TGTGCCAGCAGTTCCTCCCCGGGGAGGGGAAATGAAAAACTGTTTTTT. Protein sequence: CASSSSPGRGNEKLFF.

V gene TRBV5-1 combines with J gene TRBJ1-2, with TRBD1 identical over 8 bases. The length of the CDR3 is 14 residues. CDR1 is SGHRS and CDR2 is YFSETQ in the germline V gene. The ends lost 4 bases at V and 4 bases at J; junction bases unmatched: 6. CDR3 DNA sequence: TGCGCCAGCAGCAGGGGACAGGCACTCTATGGCTACACCTTC. Translation gives CASSRGQALYGYTF.

CDR3 in amino acids: CASSPGLAGYTGELFF. In nucleotides, the CDR3 is TGTGCCAGCAGTCCCGGACTAGCGGGGTATACCGGGGAGCTGTTTTTT. The chain combines TRBV27 with TRBJ2-2; 12 nucleotides match TRBD2. CDR3 length: 16 residues. The germline CDR1 and CDR2 sequences are MNHEY and SMNVEV (reference sequence). J lost 5 bases, V lost 5 bases, and 6 bases had no gene match.

This sequence joins TRBV5-1 and TRBJ2-7; a weak D match, TRBD2 (5 bases). CDR1 SGHRS and CDR2 YFSETQ come from the germline V gene. The CDR3 is made up of 13 amino acids. Trimming removed 3 bases at V and 6 bases at J, with 13 bases between. The CDR3 DNA is TGCGCCAGCAGCTACTCCGGACTGCCCGAGCAGTACTTC. Its protein product is CASSYSGLPEQYF.

This clone was detected only a few times. The chain joins TRBV7-2 to TRBJ1-1, with D maybe TRBD1 (6 bases). Deletions cut 4 bases from V and 3 bases from J, with 9 bases between. CDR3 length equals 13 residues. Germline V gene sequence: CDR1 SGHTA, CDR2 FQGNSA. As DNA, the CDR3 is TGTGCCAGCAGCTCCCAGGGGTACACTGAAGCTTTCTTT. Translating gives CASSSQGYTEAFF.

V and J are TRBV11-2 and TRBJ2-7, with D possibly matching TRBD2 (5 bases). V lost 1 base to trimming and J lost 4 bases, with 17 bases between them. Looked up from germline, CDR1 is SGHAT and CDR2 is FQNNGV. The CDR3 is made up of 16 amino acids. The CDR3 coding sequence is TGTGCCAGCAGCTTAGGCCCCAGCGGAGCATTTTACGAGCAGTACTTC. It codes for CASSLGPSGAFYEQYF.

The chain couples TRBV5-1 to TRBJ2-2; perhaps TRBD1 as D (6 bases). The germline V gene encodes CDR1 SGHRS and CDR2 YFSETQ. Trimming removed 4 bases from V and 0 bases from J, with 16 bases in between. The CDR3 covers 17 residues. The CDR3 coding sequence is TGCGCCAGCAGCCAGGGACACTCAATTTCGAACACCGGGGAGCTGTTTTTT. Translated, it gives CASSQGHSISNTGELFF.

The chain recombines TRBV30 with TRBJ1-4; no clear D. The CDR3 spans 14 residues. Germline lookup yields CDR1 GTSNPN and CDR2 SVGIG (reference sequence). The V gene lost 0 bases and the J gene lost 8 bases, with 13 bases spanning the gap. The chain's CDR3 is CAWSVGGIREKLFF. Here the CDR3 DNA reads TGTGCCTGGAGTGTTGGAGGTATAAGGGAAAAACTGTTTTTT.

This rearrangement joins TRBV7-8 to TRBJ1-1; D might be TRBD1 (5 bases). The CDR3 extends over 17 amino acids. Per germline, CDR1 SGHVS and CDR2 FQNEAQ. The V end lost 8 bases, the J end lost 0 bases, and 22 bases lay between the germline ends. The CDR3 region has the DNA TGTGCCAGCTGCCTTAGAGGGAGGGGACGAATGAACACTGAAGCTTTCTTT. Its protein product is CASCLRGRGRMNTEAFF.

This chain uses TRBV4-1 with TRBJ2-2; TRBD2 is a possible D gene (5 bases). Germline CDR1 and CDR2: MGHRA and YSYEKL. V lost 4 bases to trimming and J lost 6 bases, with 9 bases between them. The CDR3 consists of 13 residues. The DNA for the CDR3 is TGCGCCAGCAGCCCACGAGGGTCCGGGGAGCTGTTTTTT. The encoded protein is CASSPRGSGELFF.

The rearrangement joins TRBV28 to TRBJ1-6; D gene ambiguous. Trimming removed 2 bases at V and 12 bases at J, with 8 bases between. Germline CDR1 MDHEN, CDR2 SYDVKM. This CDR3 comprises 12 residues. CDR3 loop: CASSLLGQPLHF. CDR3 DNA sequence: TGTGCCAGCAGTTTACTGGGCCAACCCCTCCACTTT.